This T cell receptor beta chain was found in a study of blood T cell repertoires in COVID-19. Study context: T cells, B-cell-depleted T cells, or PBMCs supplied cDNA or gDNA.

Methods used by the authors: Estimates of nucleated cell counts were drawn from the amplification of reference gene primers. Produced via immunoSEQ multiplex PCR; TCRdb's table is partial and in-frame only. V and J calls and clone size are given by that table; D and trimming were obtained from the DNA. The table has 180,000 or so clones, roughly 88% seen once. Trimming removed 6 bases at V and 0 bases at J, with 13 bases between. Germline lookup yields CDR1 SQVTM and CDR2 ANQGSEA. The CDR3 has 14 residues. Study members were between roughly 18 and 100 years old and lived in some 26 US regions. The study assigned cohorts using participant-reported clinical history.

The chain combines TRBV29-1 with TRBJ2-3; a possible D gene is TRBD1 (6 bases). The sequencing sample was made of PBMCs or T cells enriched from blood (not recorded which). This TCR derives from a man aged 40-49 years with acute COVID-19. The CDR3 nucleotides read TGCAGCGTCCGGGACACCCTTAGCACAGATACGCAGTATTTT. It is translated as CSVRDTLSTDTQYF.